This T cell receptor (beta chain) was sequenced in a study of CD4 T cells in relation to SARS-CoV-2 and coronaviruses (dated by TCRdb to the early 2020s). Regarding the research as a whole: In the ViraFEST assay, PBMCs were grown with antigen for around nine days, and TCR beta CDR3s were then sequenced to identify antigen-specific clonal expansions. Samples from a few pre-COVID donors and the naive versus memory experiments were sequenced with the Adaptive Biotechnologies TCR-sequencing kit; other data were Illumina-based. Using patient-derived lymphoblastoid cell lines, the shared crossreactive spike epitopes were mapped to their HLA restriction. The negative reference condition was either a culture with an HIV-1 Nef peptide pool or a culture with no peptide. A different TCR-beta assay, based on Illumina, was used to sequence expansion assays from other donors in the study. At the level of individual TCR clonotypes, the study evaluated whether memory CD4+ T cells crossreact between the spike proteins of SARS-CoV-2 and those of common cold coronaviruses.

After removal of 4 bases from V and 3 bases from J, the junction retains 6 bases not matched to a gene. According to the germline V gene (reference sequence), CDR1 reads SEHNR and CDR2 reads FQNEAQ. The CDR3, from cysteine to phenylalanine, totals 14 residues. Of all the DNA, just the CDR3 is kept, 42 bases in frame from base 1. This clone was counted a few times. What antigen it recognizes has not been identified. Nothing much larger sits one base from this clone, and base qualities are not available. The library was built by means of the immunoSEQ multiplex PCR assay. As for how the authors treated the data: During preprocessing, nonproductive sequences were removed, as were CDR3s that did not start with C, did not end with F or W, or were shorter than 7 amino acids. Antigen-specific clonotypes were called with the MANAFEST web app, based on expansion relative to reference and other culture wells. A clone was considered positive if significant expansion relative to the reference culture was observed in 2 of 3 replicate wells at an FDR below 0.05. A further requirement for positive clones was significant expansion compared with all other tandem wells, along with an odds ratio above 5. CDR3 homology was measured as pairwise Levenshtein distance, computed with the stringdist R package after trimming three terminal residues from each end. TCRdb took over this immuneACCESS table, retaining in-frame rearrangements with V and J assigned. Such tables are incomplete; in checked studies, under half of the missing clones stem from an unresolved V gene, and the remainder is unexplained. Clone size and V and J calls were adopted from that table, with D and trimming inferred from the DNA. The sample contains about 20,000 clones, under 85% of them found a single time. Jointly, the top ten make up roughly 30% of the sample.

Study-level results and caveats: Small numbers of patients and of tested TCRs were a limitation of the study. No donor contributed both pre-pandemic and post-infection samples, which limited tracing the source of pre-existing responses. In roughly two thirds of donors, memory CD4+ clonotypes turned up that crossrecognized SARS-CoV-2 and at least one common cold coronavirus spike. Crossreactivity analysis centred on spike protein, so crossreactivity against other viral proteins was not assessed. Crossreactive clones showed significantly weaker SARS-CoV-2-driven expansion than monoreactive clones, consistent with antigenic imprinting.

CD4+ T cells from unexposed donors were collected before the COVID-19 pandemic (2011-2018). Following 10 days of culture, the EasySep CD4+ T cell isolation kit was used to isolate CD4+ T cells. As far as cell numbers permitted, CD4+ T cells from unexposed donors were tested for reactivity against SARS-CoV-2 S and N as well as four spike pools from common cold coronaviruses. Each well received around 1.8 million PBMCs, cultured in IMDM supplemented with 5% human AB serum and 9.5 to 10 IU/ml IL-2. Half of the culture medium was replaced with fresh IL-2-containing medium on days 3 and 7. Triplicate replicate wells were generally used for each peptide culture condition. Leukapheresis product for the unexposed donors was bought commercially. Ficoll-Paque PLUS gradient centrifugation was used to isolate PBMCs from leukapheresis product or whole blood. PBMCs were either cryopreserved at -140°C or used fresh in the expansion assay. The QIAamp Micro DNA Kit was used to extract genomic DNA from the CD4+ T cells.

The specimen was CD4+ T cells from PBMCs, cultured in vitro. This TCR derives from a human donor in good health. In this chain, TRBV7-9 is recombined with TRBJ2-7, and TRBD1 matches 7 of the central bases. The CDR3 region has the sequence CASSSGGQLYEQYF. The DNA reads as follows: TGTGCCAGCAGCTCAGGGGGACAGCTCTACGAGCAGTACTTC.